One TCR beta chain is described in this entry. CDR1 is MGHRA, CDR2 YSYEKL, per germline. Trimming removed 0 bases from V and 10 bases from J; junction bases left unmatched: 7. The CDR3 spans 15 residues. This sample is part of a study of blood T cells in healthy people across ages. Next came a second PCR, run for about 6 to 12 cycles, which used a sample-barcoded 5' primer along with a J-beta primer mix. MiXCR was run by TCRdb on the 5' RACE reads, yielding one entry per CDR3 protein. Of under 700,000 distinct CDR3 sequences listed, less than 25% were seen once; the top ten hold approximately 10%. Each sample had at least 7 million PBMCs isolated. These same records also appear under a second study, on T cells of mothers and their children. That study reports: Sample barcodes and 2-4 random nucleotides came from the second PCR's M1S primer.

The sample taken for sequencing was blood. The chain uses TRBV4-1 and TRBJ2-1; 9 bases agree with TRBD1. This sequence originates from a boy aged 10-17 years in good health. Here the CDR3 DNA reads TGCGCCAGCAGCCAAGAGATCTGGACAGGGGCCGAGCAGTTCTTC. It translates to CASSQEIWTGAEQFF.